Listed below are T cell receptor beta chains from one sample, sequenced in a study of shared clonotypes between healthy human individuals. Using immunoSEQ multiplex PCR, the repertoire was profiled, and TCRdb retains in-frame clones only, with some absent. The profile shows approximately 1.1 million clones, around 78% of them singletons. Source material: memory CD4+ T cells from PBMCs. The receptors come from a man younger than 30 in good health. Some clones in this sample may be carry-over from other donors' samples. Both conserved end residues are part of each CDR3. Each record gives: J gene, V gene, D gene, clone size, CDR3 length, CDR3 DNA, CDR3 protein. D genes are given only for firm matches. Not every row has a clone size; where given, it reads once, few, many or a size class.

j_gene: TRBJ1-5; v_gene: TRBV7-2; d_gene: TRBD1; abundance: NA; len: 12; CDR3nt: TGTGCCAGCAGCTTTACAGGGGAGCCCCAGCATTTT; CDR3aa: CASSFTGEPQHF
j_gene: TRBJ1-2; v_gene: TRBV12-5; d_gene: NA; abundance: NA; len: 16; CDR3nt: TGTGCTAGTGGTCGCACCGTGCAGGGAAAGACCTATGGCTACACCTTC; CDR3aa: CASGRTVQGKTYGYTF
j_gene: TRBJ1-1; v_gene: TRBV5-1; d_gene: TRBD1; abundance: NA; len: 16; CDR3nt: TGCGCCAGCAGCCTGCCGGGACAGGGGGCCGGGACTGAAGCTTTCTTT; CDR3aa: CASSLPGQGAGTEAFF
j_gene: TRBJ2-7; v_gene: TRBV29-1; d_gene: TRBD1; abundance: NA; len: 11; CDR3nt: TGCAGCGTTGGGACAGGGGGCTATCAGTACTTC; CDR3aa: CSVGTGGYQYF
j_gene: TRBJ2-3; v_gene: TRBV29-1; d_gene: TRBD2; abundance: NA; len: 15; CDR3nt: TGCAGCGTTGGCGGGACTAGCGGGAGGACAGATACGCAGTATTTT; CDR3aa: CSVGGTSGRTDTQYF
j_gene: TRBJ1-2; v_gene: TRBV28; d_gene: NA; abundance: NA; len: 12; CDR3nt: TGTGCCAGCAGTTTAAATATCGGGGGGTACACCTTC; CDR3aa: CASSLNIGGYTF
j_gene: TRBJ2-2; v_gene: TRBV4-1; d_gene: NA; abundance: few; len: 15; CDR3nt: TGCGCCAGCAGCCCCTCCCCAGGGTACACCGGGGAGCTGTTTTTT; CDR3aa: CASSPSPGYTGELFF
j_gene: TRBJ2-5; v_gene: TRBV7-9; d_gene: TRBD2; abundance: NA; len: 14; CDR3nt: TGTGCCAGCAGCCCGAGGACTAGCCAAGAGACCCAGTACTTC; CDR3aa: CASSPRTSQETQYF
j_gene: TRBJ2-7; v_gene: TRBV11-1; d_gene: TRBD1; abundance: NA; len: 14; CDR3nt: TGTGCCAGCAGCTCGGGGACAGGGACCCACGAGCAGTACTTC; CDR3aa: CASSSGTGTHEQYF
j_gene: TRBJ2-7; v_gene: TRBV25-1; d_gene: TRBD2; abundance: NA; len: 14; CDR3nt: TGTGCCAGCAGTGAGGCGGGAGGGGCCTGGGAGCAGTACTTC; CDR3aa: CASSEAGGAWEQYF
j_gene: TRBJ2-1; v_gene: TRBV7-9; d_gene: TRBD2; abundance: NA; len: 19; CDR3nt: TGTGCCAGCAGCACCGGGACTAGCGGGAGGTTTAGGGGCTACAATGAGCAGTTCTTC; CDR3aa: CASSTGTSGRFRGYNEQFF
j_gene: TRBJ2-1; v_gene: TRBV6-1; d_gene: NA; abundance: NA; len: 15; CDR3nt: TGTGCCAGTTGTTTTAGGGACCACTCCTACAATGAGCAGTTCTTC; CDR3aa: CASCFRDHSYNEQFF
j_gene: TRBJ1-3; v_gene: TRBV11-2; d_gene: NA; abundance: NA; len: 15; CDR3nt: TGTGCCAGCAGCTTAGATCGATTCCTTGGGGACACCATATATTTT; CDR3aa: CASSLDRFLGDTIYF
j_gene: TRBJ2-7; v_gene: TRBV28; d_gene: TRBD1; abundance: NA; len: 12; CDR3nt: TGTGCCAGTGGGACAGGGCCCTACGAGCAGTACTTC; CDR3aa: CASGTGPYEQYF
j_gene: TRBJ1-2; v_gene: TRBV28; d_gene: NA; abundance: NA; len: 14; CDR3nt: TGTGCCAGCAGTTTATCGCCCCCTAACTATGGCTACACCTTC; CDR3aa: CASSLSPPNYGYTF
j_gene: TRBJ1-1; v_gene: TRBV6-4; d_gene: NA; abundance: NA; len: 13; CDR3nt: TGTGCCAGCCGGCGTGGCGTGAACACTGAAGCTTTCTTT; CDR3aa: CASRRGVNTEAFF
j_gene: TRBJ2-6; v_gene: TRBV5-1; d_gene: NA; abundance: few; len: 13; CDR3nt: TGCGCCAGCAGCTTCTCTGGGGCCAACGTCCTGACTTTC; CDR3aa: CASSFSGANVLTF
j_gene: TRBJ2-1; v_gene: TRBV10-1; d_gene: TRBD2; abundance: NA; len: 15; CDR3nt: TGCGCCAGCAGTGTTGCTAGCGGGGGTTACAATGAGCAGTTCTTC; CDR3aa: CASSVASGGYNEQFF
j_gene: TRBJ2-5; v_gene: TRBV30; d_gene: NA; abundance: few; len: 13; CDR3nt: TGTGCCTGGAGTGCGAACAGCCAAGAGACCCAGTACTTC; CDR3aa: CAWSANSQETQYF
j_gene: TRBJ1-1; v_gene: TRBV2; d_gene: NA; abundance: NA; len: 13; CDR3nt: TGTGCCAGCAGTGACAGGGCAAACACTGAAGCTTTCTTT; CDR3aa: CASSDRANTEAFF
j_gene: TRBJ2-5; v_gene: TRBV6-6; d_gene: NA; abundance: NA; len: 16; CDR3nt: TGTGCCAGCAGATTACACCCGGGCAGGGGCCAAGAGACCCAGTACTTC; CDR3aa: CASRLHPGRGQETQYF
j_gene: TRBJ2-5; v_gene: TRBV7-9; d_gene: TRBD1; abundance: NA; len: 15; CDR3nt: TGTGCCAGCAGCTTAGGGGACAGGAGGGCAGAGACCCAGTACTTC; CDR3aa: CASSLGDRRAETQYF
j_gene: TRBJ2-1; v_gene: TRBV5-4; d_gene: TRBD1; abundance: few; len: 15; CDR3nt: TGTGCCAGCAGCGTGACCGGGACAGGCACCAGAAAGCAGTTCTTC; CDR3aa: CASSVTGTGTRKQFF
j_gene: TRBJ1-1; v_gene: TRBV5-1; d_gene: TRBD1; abundance: NA; len: 14; CDR3nt: TGCGCCAGCAGCTATAATCCTCAGGGGGCCGAAGCTTTCTTT; CDR3aa: CASSYNPQGAEAFF
j_gene: TRBJ1-1; v_gene: TRBV9; d_gene: TRBD1; abundance: once; len: 15; CDR3nt: TGTGCCAGCAGCCCCTGGGGACAGGGCAACACTGAAGCTTTCTTT; CDR3aa: CASSPWGQGNTEAFF
j_gene: TRBJ2-5; v_gene: TRBV4-1; d_gene: NA; abundance: NA; len: 14; CDR3nt: TGCGCCAGCAGCCAAGTGGGCCCTTGGGAGACCCAGTACTTC; CDR3aa: CASSQVGPWETQYF
j_gene: TRBJ1-4; v_gene: TRBV5-1; d_gene: TRBD1; abundance: NA; len: 16; CDR3nt: TGCGCCAGCAGCTGGGGACAGGGGGCAACTAATGAAAAACTGTTTTTT; CDR3aa: CASSWGQGATNEKLFF
j_gene: TRBJ2-1; v_gene: TRBV4-1; d_gene: NA; abundance: once; len: 18; CDR3nt: TGCGCCAGCAGCCAAGAGGGGGCGGGAGATACCTCCTACAATGAGCAGTTCTTC; CDR3aa: CASSQEGAGDTSYNEQFF